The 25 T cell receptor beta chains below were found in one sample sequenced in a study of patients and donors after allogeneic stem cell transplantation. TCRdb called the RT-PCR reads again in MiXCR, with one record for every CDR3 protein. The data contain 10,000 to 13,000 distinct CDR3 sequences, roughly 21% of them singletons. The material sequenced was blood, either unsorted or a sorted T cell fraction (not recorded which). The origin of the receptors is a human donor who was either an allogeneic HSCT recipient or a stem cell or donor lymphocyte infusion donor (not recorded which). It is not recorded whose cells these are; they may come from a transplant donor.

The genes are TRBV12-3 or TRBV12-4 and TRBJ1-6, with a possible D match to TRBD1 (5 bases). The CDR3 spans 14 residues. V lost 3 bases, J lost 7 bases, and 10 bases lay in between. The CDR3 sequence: CASSFQGTNSPLHF. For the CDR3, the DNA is TGTGCCAGCAGTTTTCAGGGCACGAATTCACCCCTCCACTTT.

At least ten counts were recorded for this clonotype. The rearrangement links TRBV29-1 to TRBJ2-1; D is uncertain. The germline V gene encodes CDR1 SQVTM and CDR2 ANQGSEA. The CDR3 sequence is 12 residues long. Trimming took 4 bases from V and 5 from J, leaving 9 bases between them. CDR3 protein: CSVGVRDNEQFF. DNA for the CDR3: TGCAGCGTTGGAGTCCGGGACAATGAGCAGTTCTTC.

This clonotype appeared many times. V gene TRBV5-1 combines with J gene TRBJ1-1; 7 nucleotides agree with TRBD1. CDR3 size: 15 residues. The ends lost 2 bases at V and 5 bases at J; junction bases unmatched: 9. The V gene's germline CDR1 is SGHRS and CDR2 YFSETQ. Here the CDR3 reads CASSFGQARGTEAFF. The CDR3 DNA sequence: TGCGCCAGCAGCTTCGGACAGGCTAGGGGAACTGAAGCTTTCTTT. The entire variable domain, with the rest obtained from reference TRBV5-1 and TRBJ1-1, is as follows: KAGVTQTPRYLIKTRGQQVTLSCSPISGHRSVSWYQQTPGQGLQFLFEYFSETQRNKGNFPGRFSGRQFSNSRSEMNVSTLELGDSALYLCASSFGQARGTEAFFGQGTRLTVV.

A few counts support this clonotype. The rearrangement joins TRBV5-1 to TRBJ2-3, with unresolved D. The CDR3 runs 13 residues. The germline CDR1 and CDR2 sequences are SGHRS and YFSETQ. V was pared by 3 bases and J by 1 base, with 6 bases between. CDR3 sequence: CASSSTGTDTQYF. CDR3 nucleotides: TGCGCCAGCAGCTCCACAGGCACAGATACGCAGTATTTT.

For the CDR3, the DNA is TGTGCCAGCAGTTTCAGGGCGAGCGGGGGGGCTTATTATTTT. This gives the protein CASSFRASGGAYYF. The chain recombines TRBV27 with TRBJ2-3; 10 nucleotides match TRBD2. CDR1 is MNHEY, CDR2 SMNVEV, per germline (reference sequence). J gave up 15 bases and V 3 bases, and 12 bases lay outside the gene matches. This CDR3 is built from 14 residues.

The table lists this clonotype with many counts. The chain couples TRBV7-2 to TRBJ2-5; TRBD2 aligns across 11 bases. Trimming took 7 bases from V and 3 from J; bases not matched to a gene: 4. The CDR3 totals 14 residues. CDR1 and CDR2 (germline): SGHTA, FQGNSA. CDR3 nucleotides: TGTGCCAGCACCGCTAGCGGGGGGAAAGAGACCCAGTACTTC. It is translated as CASTASGGKETQYF.

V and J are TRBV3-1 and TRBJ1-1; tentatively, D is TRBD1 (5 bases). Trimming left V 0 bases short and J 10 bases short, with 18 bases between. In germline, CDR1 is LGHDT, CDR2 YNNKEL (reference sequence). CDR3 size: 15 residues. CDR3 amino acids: CASSQDLSGKFGAFF. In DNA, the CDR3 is TGTGCCAGCAGCCAAGACCTTTCAGGGAAGTTTGGAGCTTTCTTT.

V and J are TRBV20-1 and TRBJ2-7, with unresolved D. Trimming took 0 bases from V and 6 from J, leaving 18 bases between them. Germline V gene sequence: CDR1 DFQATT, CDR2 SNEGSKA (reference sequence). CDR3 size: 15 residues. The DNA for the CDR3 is TGCAGTGCTAGAGATCGGTCCCCGAGGATCGCCGAGCAGTACTTC. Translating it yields CSARDRSPRIAEQYF.

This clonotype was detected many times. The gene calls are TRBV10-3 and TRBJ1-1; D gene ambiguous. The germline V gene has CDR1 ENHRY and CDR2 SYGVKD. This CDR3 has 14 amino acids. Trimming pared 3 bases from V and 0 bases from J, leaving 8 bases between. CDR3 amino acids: CAISEQHMNTEAFF. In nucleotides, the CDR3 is TGTGCCATCAGTGAACAGCACATGAACACTGAAGCTTTCTTT.

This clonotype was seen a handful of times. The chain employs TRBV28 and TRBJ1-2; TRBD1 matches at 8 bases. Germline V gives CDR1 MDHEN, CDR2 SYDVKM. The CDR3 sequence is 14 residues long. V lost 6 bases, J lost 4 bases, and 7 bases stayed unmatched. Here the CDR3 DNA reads TGTGCCAGCAGACCACAGGGGGGGAGCTATGGCTACACCTTC. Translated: CASRPQGGSYGYTF.

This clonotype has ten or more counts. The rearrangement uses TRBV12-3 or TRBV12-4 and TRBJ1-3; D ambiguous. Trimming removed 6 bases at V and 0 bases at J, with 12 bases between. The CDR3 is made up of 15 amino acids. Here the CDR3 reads CASRLYQASGNTIYF. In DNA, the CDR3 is TGTGCCAGCAGACTCTATCAGGCCTCTGGAAACACCATATATTTT.

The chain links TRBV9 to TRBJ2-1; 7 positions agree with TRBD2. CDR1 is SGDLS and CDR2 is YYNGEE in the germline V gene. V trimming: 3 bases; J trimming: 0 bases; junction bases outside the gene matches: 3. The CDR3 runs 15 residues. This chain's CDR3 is CASSAGGGSYNEQFF. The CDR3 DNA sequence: TGTGCCAGCAGCGCCGGCGGGGGCTCCTACAATGAGCAGTTCTTC.

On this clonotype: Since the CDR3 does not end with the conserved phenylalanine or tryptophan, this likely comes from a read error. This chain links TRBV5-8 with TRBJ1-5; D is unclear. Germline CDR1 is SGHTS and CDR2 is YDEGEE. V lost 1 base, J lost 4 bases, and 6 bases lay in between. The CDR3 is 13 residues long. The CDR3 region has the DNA TGTGCCAGCAGCTTGTACGGAAATCAGCCCCAGCATTTG. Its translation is CASSLYGNQPQHL.

The CDR3 coding sequence is TGTGCCAGCACCTCGGGGAGGTTCACTCAGTACTTC. Translating it yields CASTSGRFTQYF. This chain connects TRBV12-3 or TRBV12-4 to TRBJ2-4; D may be TRBD2 (6 bases). There are 12 residues in the CDR3. V dropped 7 bases and J dropped 12 bases, with 16 bases sitting between them.

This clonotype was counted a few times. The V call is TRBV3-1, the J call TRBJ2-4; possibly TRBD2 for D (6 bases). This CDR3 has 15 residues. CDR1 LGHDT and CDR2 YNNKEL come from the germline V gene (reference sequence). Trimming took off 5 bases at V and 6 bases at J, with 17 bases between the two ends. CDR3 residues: CASSAGLGGGNIQYF. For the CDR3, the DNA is TGTGCCAGCAGCGCAGGCCTGGGAGGCGGAAACATTCAGTACTTC.

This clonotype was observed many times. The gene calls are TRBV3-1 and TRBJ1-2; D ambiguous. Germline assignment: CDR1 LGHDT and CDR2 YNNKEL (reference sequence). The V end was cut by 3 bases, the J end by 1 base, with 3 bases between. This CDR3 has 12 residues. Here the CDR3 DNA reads TGTGCCAGCAGCCAGTATAACTATGGCTACACCTTC. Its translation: CASSQYNYGYTF.

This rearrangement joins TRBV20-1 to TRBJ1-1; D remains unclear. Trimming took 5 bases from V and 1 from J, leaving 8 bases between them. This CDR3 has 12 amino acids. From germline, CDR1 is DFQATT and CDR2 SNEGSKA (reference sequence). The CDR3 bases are TGCAGTGCTCCGCCGGGGAACACTGAAGCTTTCTTT. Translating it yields CSAPPGNTEAFF.

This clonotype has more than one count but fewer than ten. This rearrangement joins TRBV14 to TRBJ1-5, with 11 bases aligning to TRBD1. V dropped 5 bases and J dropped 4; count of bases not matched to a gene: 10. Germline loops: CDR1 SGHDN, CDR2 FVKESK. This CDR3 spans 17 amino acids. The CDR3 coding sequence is TGTGCCAGCAGCTCCGGGACAGGGGGGCCCCAGAATCAGCCCCAGCATTTT. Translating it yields CASSSGTGGPQNQPQHF.

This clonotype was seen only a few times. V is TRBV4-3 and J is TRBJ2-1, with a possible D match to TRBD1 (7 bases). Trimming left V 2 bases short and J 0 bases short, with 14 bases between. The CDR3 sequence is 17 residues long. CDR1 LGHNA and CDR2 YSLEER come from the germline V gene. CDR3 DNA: TGCGCCAGCAGCCAATCCTTGCGGGACAGCTCCTACAATGAGCAGTTCTTC. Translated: CASSQSLRDSSYNEQFF.

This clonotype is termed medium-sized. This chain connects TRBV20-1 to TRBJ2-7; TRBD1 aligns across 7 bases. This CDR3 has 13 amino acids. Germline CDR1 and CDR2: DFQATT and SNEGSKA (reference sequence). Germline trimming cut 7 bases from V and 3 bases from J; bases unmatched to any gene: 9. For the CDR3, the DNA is TGCAGTGTATGGGGGCAGGGGGTCTACGAGCAGTACTTC. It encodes CSVWGQGVYEQYF.

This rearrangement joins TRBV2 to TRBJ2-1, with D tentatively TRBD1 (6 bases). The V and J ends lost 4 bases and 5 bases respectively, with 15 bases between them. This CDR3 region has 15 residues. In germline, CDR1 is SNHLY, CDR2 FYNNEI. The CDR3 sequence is CASSGGQGIDNEQFF. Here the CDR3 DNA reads TGTGCCAGCAGTGGGGGGCAGGGGATAGACAATGAGCAGTTCTTC.

The CDR3 region is CASSLLGTGTGELFF. The CDR3 region has the DNA TGTGCCAGCAGCTTATTGGGGACAGGGACCGGGGAGCTGTTTTTT. This chain uses TRBV11-2 with TRBJ2-2; TRBD1 matches at 9 bases. Germline trimming cut 2 bases from V and 5 bases from J; bases unmatched to any gene: 3. The CDR3 totals 15 residues. Germline loops: CDR1 SGHAT, CDR2 FQNNGV.

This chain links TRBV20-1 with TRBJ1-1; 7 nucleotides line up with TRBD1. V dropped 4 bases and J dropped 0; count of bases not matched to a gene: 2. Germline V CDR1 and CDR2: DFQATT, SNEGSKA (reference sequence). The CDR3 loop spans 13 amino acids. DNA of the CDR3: TGCAGTGCTACGACAGGGATGAACACTGAAGCTTTCTTT. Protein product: CSATTGMNTEAFF.

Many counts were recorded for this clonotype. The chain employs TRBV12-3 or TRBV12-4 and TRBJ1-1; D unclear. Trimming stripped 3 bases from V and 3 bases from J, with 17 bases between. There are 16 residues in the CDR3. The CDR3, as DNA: TGTGCCAGCAGTTTTCTCCCCTCGAGGAAGGACACTGAAGCTTTCTTT. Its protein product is CASSFLPSRKDTEAFF.

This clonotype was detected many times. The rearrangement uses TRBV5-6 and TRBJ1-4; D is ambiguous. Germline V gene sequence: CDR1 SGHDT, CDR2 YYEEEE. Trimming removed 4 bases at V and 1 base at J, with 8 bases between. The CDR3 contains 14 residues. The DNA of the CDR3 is TGTGCCAGCAGCATAGGAGAAACTAATGAAAAACTGTTTTTT. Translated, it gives CASSIGETNEKLFF. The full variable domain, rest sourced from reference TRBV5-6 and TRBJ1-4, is DAGVTQSPTHLIKTRGQQVTLRCSPKSGHDTVSWYQQALGQGPQFIFQYYEEEERQRGNFPDRFSGHQFPNYSSELNVNALLLGDSALYLCASSIGETNEKLFFGSGTQLSVL.